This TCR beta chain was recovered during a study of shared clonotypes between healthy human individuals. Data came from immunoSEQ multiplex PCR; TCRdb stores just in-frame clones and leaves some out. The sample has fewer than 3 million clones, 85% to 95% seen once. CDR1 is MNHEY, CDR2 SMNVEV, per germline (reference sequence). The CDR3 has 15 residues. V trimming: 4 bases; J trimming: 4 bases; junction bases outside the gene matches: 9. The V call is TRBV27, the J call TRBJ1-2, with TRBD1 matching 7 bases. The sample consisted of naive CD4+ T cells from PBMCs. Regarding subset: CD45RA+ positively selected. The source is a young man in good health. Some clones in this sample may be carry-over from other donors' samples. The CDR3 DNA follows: TGTGCCAGCAGTTCCACCCGACAGGGCACCTATGGCTACACCTTC. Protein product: CASSSTRQGTYGYTF.